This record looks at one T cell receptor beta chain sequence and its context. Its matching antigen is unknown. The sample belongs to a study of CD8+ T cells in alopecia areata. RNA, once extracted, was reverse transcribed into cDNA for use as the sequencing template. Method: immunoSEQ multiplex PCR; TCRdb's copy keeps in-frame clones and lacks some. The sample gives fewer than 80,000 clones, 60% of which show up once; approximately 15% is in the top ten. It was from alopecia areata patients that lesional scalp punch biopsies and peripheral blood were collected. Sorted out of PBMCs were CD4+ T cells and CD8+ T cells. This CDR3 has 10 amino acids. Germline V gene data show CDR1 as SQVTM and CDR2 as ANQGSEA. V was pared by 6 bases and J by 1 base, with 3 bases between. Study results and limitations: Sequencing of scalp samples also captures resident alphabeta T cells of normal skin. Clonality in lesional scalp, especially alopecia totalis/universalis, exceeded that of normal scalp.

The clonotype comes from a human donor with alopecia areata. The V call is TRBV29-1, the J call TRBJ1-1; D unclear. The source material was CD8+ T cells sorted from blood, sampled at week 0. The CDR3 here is CSVENTEAFF. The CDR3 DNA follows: TGCAGCGTGGAGAACACTGAAGCTTTCTTT. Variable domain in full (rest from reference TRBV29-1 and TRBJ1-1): SAVISQKPSRDICQRGTSLTIQCQVDSQVTMMFWYRQQPGQSLTLIATANQGSEATYESGFVIDKFPISRPNLTFSTLTVSNMSPEDSSIYLCSVENTEAFFGQGTRLTVV.